This T cell receptor beta chain was identified during a study of T cell changes during pregnancy in multiple sclerosis. The method was immunoSEQ multiplex PCR; TCRdb's version includes in-frame clones alone and lacks a portion of them. The data hold some 99,000 clones, with under 95% observed a single time. Losses at the gene ends were 1 base for V and 9 bases for J; bases not matched to a gene: 10. The CDR3 covers 16 residues. Germline-derived CDR1 and CDR2 are SGHAT and FQNNGV. The TCR comes from a female donor in good health, enrolled as a control in a pregnancy study. The source was peripheral blood, collected after pregnancy. The chain links TRBV11-2 to TRBJ2-1; 9 nucleotides agree with TRBD2. CDR3 region: CASSLALAGSSGEQFF. DNA of the CDR3: TGTGCCAGCAGCTTAGCCCTAGCGGGGTCGTCGGGTGAGCAGTTCTTC.